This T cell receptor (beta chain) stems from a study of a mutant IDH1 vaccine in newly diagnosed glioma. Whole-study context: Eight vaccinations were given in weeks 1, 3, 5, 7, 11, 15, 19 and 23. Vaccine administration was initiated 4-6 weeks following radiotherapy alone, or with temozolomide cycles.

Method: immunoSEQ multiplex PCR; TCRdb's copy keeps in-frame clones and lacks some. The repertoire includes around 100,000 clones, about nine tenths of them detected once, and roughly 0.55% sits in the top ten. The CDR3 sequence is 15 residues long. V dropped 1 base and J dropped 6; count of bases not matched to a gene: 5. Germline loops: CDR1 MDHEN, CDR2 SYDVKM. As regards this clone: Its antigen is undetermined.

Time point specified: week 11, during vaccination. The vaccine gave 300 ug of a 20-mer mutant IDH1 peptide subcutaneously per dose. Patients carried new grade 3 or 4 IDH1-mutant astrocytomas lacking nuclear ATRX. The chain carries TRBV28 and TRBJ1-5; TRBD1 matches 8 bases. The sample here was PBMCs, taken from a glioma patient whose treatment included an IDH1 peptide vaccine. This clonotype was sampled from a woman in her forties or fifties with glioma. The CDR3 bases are TGTGCCAGCAGTTTATCGGACAGGGTAGGTCAGCCCCAGCATTTT. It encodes CASSLSDRVGQPQHF.